This T cell receptor (beta chain) was documented in a study of cytomegalovirus exposure and HLA in healthy donors. It was with 60 Vbeta and 13 Jbeta primers that the PCR ran. The repertoire was sequenced with immunoSEQ multiplex PCR; TCRdb's copy has only in-frame clones and lacks some. This sample has roughly 100,000 clones, with roughly 12% found just once. V dropped 7 bases and J dropped 0; count of bases not matched to a gene: 5. CDR1 LNHDA and CDR2 SQIVND come from the germline V gene (reference sequence). The length of the CDR3 is 14 residues. This clone was seen a few times. The sequenced sample consisted of PBMCs. This sequence originates from a man aged 35 to 55 in good health and CMV-seropositive. The chain couples TRBV19 to TRBJ1-1; 7 nucleotides agree with TRBD1. The CDR3 bases are TGTGCCAGTAATCCGGGACAGCTGAACACTGAAGCTTTCTTT. Its protein product is CASNPGQLNTEAFF.